A selection of T cell receptor beta chains follows, all from one sample in a study of blood T cell repertoires in COVID-19. The repertoire was sequenced with immunoSEQ multiplex PCR; TCRdb's copy has only in-frame clones and lacks some. The table has approximately 350,000 clones, less than 90% seen once; the top ten hold approximately 4.7%. The sequencing input was PBMCs or T cells enriched from blood (not recorded which). The receptor source for this set is a woman in her forties or fifties who had recovered from COVID-19. Each CDR3 is given with its conserved first and last residue. Fields, in order: clone size, V gene, J gene, D gene, CDR3 protein, CDR3 DNA. A D gene is named only where the DNA matches it firmly. Not every row has a clone size; where given, it reads once, few, many or a size class.

.	TRBV6-1	TRBJ2-5	TRBD2	CASSEAWQGGAQYF	TGTGCCAGCAGTGAAGCGTGGCAGGGAGGGGCCCAGTACTTC
.	TRBV19	TRBJ1-2	TRBD1	CASSGTGEWGYTF	TGTGCCAGCTCCGGGACAGGGGAGTGGGGCTACACCTTC
.	TRBV4-2	TRBJ2-1	.	CASSQDGRNEQFF	TGTGCCAGCAGCCAAGATGGGCGCAATGAGCAGTTCTTC
.	TRBV7-3	TRBJ2-5	.	CASSLSPPAGGETQYF	TGTGCCAGCAGCTTATCCCCCCCGGCGGGTGGAGAGACCCAGTACTTC
.	TRBV3-1/TRBV3-2	TRBJ1-3	.	CASSQFGSAGNTIYF	TGTGCCAGCAGCCAATTCGGGAGCGCTGGAAACACCATATATTTT
.	TRBV15	TRBJ2-3	TRBD2	CATSSGTSGPTDTQYF	TGTGCCACCAGTAGCGGGACTAGCGGGCCTACAGATACGCAGTATTTT
.	TRBV10-3	TRBJ1-3	.	CAISDSLKTVGNTIYF	TGTGCCATCAGTGACTCCCTTAAGACAGTTGGAAACACCATATATTTT
.	TRBV5-4	TRBJ2-1	.	CASSFGRTAYNEQFF	TGTGCCAGCAGCTTTGGGAGAACGGCCTACAATGAGCAGTTCTTC
.	TRBV3-1/TRBV3-2	TRBJ1-2	.	CASSQGTYYGYTF	TGTGCCAGCAGCCAAGGGACTTATTATGGCTACACCTTC
.	TRBV6-2/TRBV6-3	TRBJ2-5	.	CASSDTGWTQYF	TGTGCCAGCAGCGACACAGGCTGGACCCAGTACTTC
once	TRBV30	TRBJ2-2	TRBD1	CAWSNYPGQGVSGTGELFF	TGTGCCTGGAGTAACTACCCGGGACAGGGGGTTAGCGGGACCGGGGAGCTGTTTTTT
.	TRBV30	TRBJ2-7	.	CAWSVRSSQLSYEQYF	TGTGCCTGGAGCGTGCGAAGTTCGCAACTTTCCTACGAGCAGTACTTC
.	TRBV5-4	TRBJ1-2	.	CASSLDTDGYTF	TGTGCCAGCAGCTTGGATACAGATGGCTACACCTTC
.	TRBV19	TRBJ1-4	.	CASSEQDWANEKLFF	TGTGCCAGTAGCGAACAGGATTGGGCTAATGAAAAACTGTTTTTT
.	TRBV5-4	TRBJ2-1	.	CASSFMGGREQFF	TGTGCCAGCAGCTTTATGGGGGGTCGTGAGCAGTTCTTC
.	TRBV7-2	TRBJ1-6	.	CASSLGGQIPNSPLHF	TGTGCCAGCAGCTTAGGTGGACAGATACCCAATTCACCCCTCCACTTT
.	TRBV3-1/TRBV3-2	TRBJ2-6	.	CASTPSSSGANVLTF	TGTGCCAGCACCCCGTCCAGCTCTGGGGCCAACGTCCTGACTTTC
few	TRBV11-3	TRBJ1-2	TRBD1	CASSLETGKDGYTF	TGTGCCAGCAGCTTAGAGACAGGGAAGGATGGCTACACCTTC
.	TRBV5-4	TRBJ1-2	TRBD1	CASSLGGPGQALYGYTF	TGTGCCAGCAGCTTGGGGGGCCCGGGACAGGCGCTTTATGGCTACACCTTC
.	TRBV5-1	TRBJ2-3	.	CASSSTAAAWVDTQYF	TGCGCCAGCAGCTCAACGGCGGCGGCTTGGGTCGATACGCAGTATTTT
.	TRBV15	TRBJ2-7	TRBD2	CATSRVGLADSYEQYF	TGTGCCACCAGCAGAGTTGGACTAGCGGACAGCTACGAGCAGTACTTC
.	TRBV11-3	TRBJ2-7	.	CASSLGRGSYEQYF	TGTGCCAGCAGCTTAGGCAGGGGATCCTACGAGCAGTACTTC
.	TRBV6-5	TRBJ1-2	.	CASTIPGQSGGYTF	TGTGCCAGCACCATTCCAGGACAGTCGGGAGGCTACACCTTC
.	TRBV6-6	TRBJ2-7	TRBD1	CASSPGQGINEQYF	TGTGCCAGCAGTCCGGGACAGGGGATAAACGAGCAGTACTTC
.	TRBV12-3/TRBV12-4	TRBJ1-5	.	CASSFSQNQPQHF	TGTGCCAGCAGTTTCAGTCAGAATCAGCCCCAGCATTTT
.	TRBV6-5	TRBJ2-1	TRBD2	CASSSRTSGASQFF	TGTGCCAGCAGTTCTAGGACTAGCGGGGCTTCGCAGTTCTTC
.	TRBV27	TRBJ2-7	.	CASSLRAGAHYEQYF	TGTGCCAGCAGTTTAAGGGCGGGGGCTCACTACGAGCAGTACTTC
.	TRBV6-2/TRBV6-3	TRBJ1-1	.	CASSAQGWENTEAFF	TGTGCCAGCAGTGCGCAGGGATGGGAGAACACTGAAGCTTTCTTT
.	TRBV4-1	TRBJ2-5	.	CASSPIDRFETQYF	TGCGCCAGCAGCCCGATCGACAGGTTCGAGACCCAGTACTTC
.	TRBV3-1/TRBV3-2	TRBJ1-4	.	CASSLIDEKLFF	TGTGCCAGCAGCCTCATTGATGAAAAACTGTTTTTT
once	TRBV3-1/TRBV3-2	TRBJ2-1	.	CASSQGRTTGEQFF	TGTGCCAGCAGCCAAGGGCGCACCACCGGGGAGCAGTTCTTC
once	TRBV7-2	TRBJ1-3	.	CASSPAKVGGGNTIYF	TGTGCCAGCAGCCCCGCTAAGGTTGGCGGTGGAAACACCATATATTTT
.	TRBV19	TRBJ1-4	.	CASAGQASEKLFF	TGTGCCAGTGCGGGGCAGGCCAGTGAAAAACTGTTTTTT
.	TRBV5-5	TRBJ2-3	TRBD2	CASSGGENPTDTQYF	TGTGCCAGCAGCGGGGGGGAGAATCCCACAGATACGCAGTATTTT
.	TRBV7-8	TRBJ2-1	.	CASSLGAHPRANEQFF	TGTGCCAGCAGCCTGGGCGCTCACCCGCGGGCCAATGAGCAGTTCTTC
.	TRBV6-5	TRBJ2-3	TRBD1	CATSTGDDTQYF	TGTGCCACCTCGACAGGGGACGATACGCAGTATTTT
.	TRBV18	TRBJ2-5	TRBD1	CASSLRTGEETQYF	TGTGCCAGCTCCCTACGCACAGGGGAAGAGACCCAGTACTTC
.	TRBV27	TRBJ1-5	.	CASSLGAGYSNQPQHF	TGTGCCAGCAGTTTAGGGGCGGGGTACTCGAATCAGCCCCAGCATTTT
.	TRBV30	TRBJ1-1	TRBD1	CAWSKGQNEAFF	TGTGCCTGGAGCAAGGGACAGAATGAAGCTTTCTTT
.	TRBV9	TRBJ2-6	.	CASDPGVAGANVLTF	TGTGCCAGCGACCCCGGGGTAGCTGGGGCCAACGTCCTGACTTTC
.	TRBV7-9	TRBJ1-4	TRBD1	CASSFFAWGQRNEKLFF	TGTGCCAGCAGCTTTTTTGCGTGGGGACAGCGGAATGAAAAACTGTTTTTT
once	TRBV7-2	TRBJ1-5	.	CASSLKNSYHQPQHF	TGTGCCAGCAGCTTAAAGAACAGCTACCATCAGCCCCAGCATTTT
.	TRBV3-1/TRBV3-2	TRBJ2-1	TRBD1	CASSPRTGGSGNEQFF	TGTGCCAGCAGCCCAAGGACAGGCGGATCGGGCAATGAGCAGTTCTTC
.	TRBV7-9	TRBJ2-5	.	CASSRLPETQYF	TGTGCCAGCAGCCGTCTACCGGAGACCCAGTACTTC
.	TRBV10-1	TRBJ1-6	TRBD1	CASTSAWTGANSPLHF	TGCGCCAGCACTAGTGCGTGGACAGGGGCAAATTCACCCCTCCACTTT
.	TRBV3-1/TRBV3-2	TRBJ2-7	.	CASSPLLPSYEEQYF	TGTGCCAGCAGCCCTTTACTACCTTCCTACGAGGAGCAGTACTTC
.	TRBV29-1	TRBJ1-2	TRBD1	CSAGTEGYTF	TGCAGCGCCGGGACAGAAGGCTACACCTTC
once	TRBV9	TRBJ2-2	.	CASSVALRAGELFF	TGTGCCAGCAGCGTAGCTCTCCGGGCCGGGGAGCTGTTTTTT
once	TRBV29-1	TRBJ2-7	TRBD2	CSVEGKAGGTSYEQYF	TGCAGCGTTGAAGGCAAAGCGGGAGGGACCTCCTACGAGCAGTACTTC
.	TRBV7-9	TRBJ1-4	.	CASSLATSGKNEKLFF	TGTGCCAGCAGCTTAGCGACTTCGGGGAAAAATGAAAAACTGTTTTTT
.	TRBV5-4	TRBJ1-2	TRBD1	CASRKGQGIEYGGYTF	TGTGCCAGCAGGAAAGGACAGGGCATCGAATATGGTGGCTACACCTTC
few	TRBV7-2	TRBJ1-3	.	CASSLDSNSGNTIYF	TGTGCCAGCAGCTTAGACAGCAACTCTGGAAACACCATATATTTT
.	TRBV27	TRBJ2-7	TRBD1	CASSPRDRQGYNEQYF	TGTGCCAGCAGTCCCCGTGATCGACAGGGGTACAACGAGCAGTACTTC
.	TRBV7-8	TRBJ1-1	TRBD1	CASEQGSIVRQGGSQAFF	TGTGCCAGCGAACAGGGTAGTATCGTTCGACAGGGGGGATCGCAAGCTTTCTTT
once	TRBV6-5	TRBJ1-2	.	CASSPAGGGYTF	TGTGCCAGCAGCCCCGCCGGAGGTGGCTACACCTTC